This entry lists 6 T cell receptor beta chains sequenced from one sample in a study of shared clonotypes between healthy human individuals. The table came from immunoSEQ multiplex PCR; TCRdb's copy has only in-frame clones and leaves some out. Of over a million clones detected, approximately 98.5% appear once; the ten largest clones hold roughly 0.36%. Material for sequencing was naive CD4+ T cells sorted from blood. Subset meaning: CD45RA+ positively selected. The receptors shown here come from a man aged 25-40 years in good health.

This clone was seen a single time. Written as DNA, the CDR3 is TGCGCCAGCAGTGAGAGGGGGGAGCAGTACTTC. Its protein is CASSERGEQYF. This chain joins TRBV10-2 and TRBJ2-7, with TRBD1 as a possible D gene (6 bases). This CDR3 is built from 11 residues. Deletions cut 2 bases from V and 7 bases from J, with 6 bases between. Germline V CDR1 and CDR2: WSHSY, SAAADI.

The CDR3 loop is CASSLTTRADTQYF. The CDR3 bases are TGTGCCAGCAGTTTAACCACCAGGGCAGATACGCAGTATTTT. The chain carries TRBV27 and TRBJ2-3; a possible D gene is TRBD1 (5 bases). The CDR3 loop spans 14 amino acids. Germline lookup yields CDR1 MNHEY and CDR2 SMNVEV (reference sequence). Trimming removed 2 bases at V and 4 bases at J, with 10 bases between.

This chain uses TRBV7-6 with TRBJ2-3; TRBD2 matches at 7 bases. The CDR3 covers 18 residues. The ends lost 2 bases at V and 0 bases at J; junction bases unmatched: 11. Per the germline V gene, CDR1 is SGHVS and CDR2 is FNYEAQ. This CDR3 reads CASSLKTSWEGSTDTQYF. CDR3 in DNA: TGTGCCAGCAGCTTAAAAACCTCGTGGGAGGGAAGCACAGATACGCAGTATTTT.

V and J are TRBV9 and TRBJ1-1, with 7 bases lining up with TRBD1. CDR1 and CDR2 from the germline V gene are SGDLS and YYNGEE. CDR3 length: 14 amino acids. Unmatched junction bases numbered 5, after V lost 1 base and J lost 5 bases. The CDR3 spells CASSVRQGSTEAFF. The CDR3 coding sequence is TGTGCCAGCAGCGTAAGACAGGGAAGTACTGAAGCTTTCTTT.

For the CDR3, the DNA is TGTGCCACCAGCTTACTCCGGGACACCAGCTACGAGCAGTACTTC. Its translation is CATSLLRDTSYEQYF. J is TRBJ2-7 and V is TRBV15, with a possible D match to TRBD1 (6 bases). Germline lookup yields CDR1 LNHNV and CDR2 YYDKDF (reference sequence). The ends were cut back, 5 bases at V and 3 bases at J, with 17 bases in the middle. The CDR3 length is 15 residues.

The chain uses TRBV11-2 and TRBJ1-1, with 8 nucleotides matching TRBD1. The germline gives CDR1 SGHAT, CDR2 FQNNGV. This CDR3 contains 14 residues. V lost 2 bases, J lost 7 bases, and 6 bases stayed unmatched. CDR3 residues: CASSLFRGRGEAFF. CDR3 coding DNA: TGTGCCAGCAGCTTATTCAGGGGGCGGGGTGAAGCTTTCTTT.